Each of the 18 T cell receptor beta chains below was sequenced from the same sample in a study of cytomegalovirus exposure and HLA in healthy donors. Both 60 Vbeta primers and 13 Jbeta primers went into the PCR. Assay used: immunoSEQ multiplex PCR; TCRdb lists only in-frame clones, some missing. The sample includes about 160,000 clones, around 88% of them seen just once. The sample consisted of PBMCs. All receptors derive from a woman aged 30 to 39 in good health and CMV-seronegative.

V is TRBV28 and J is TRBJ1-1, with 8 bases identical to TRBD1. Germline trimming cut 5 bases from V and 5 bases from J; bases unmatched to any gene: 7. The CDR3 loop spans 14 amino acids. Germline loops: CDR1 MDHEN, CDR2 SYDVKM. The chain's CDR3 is CASSTDRVRTEAFF. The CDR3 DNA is TGTGCCAGCAGTACGGACAGGGTAAGGACTGAAGCTTTCTTT.

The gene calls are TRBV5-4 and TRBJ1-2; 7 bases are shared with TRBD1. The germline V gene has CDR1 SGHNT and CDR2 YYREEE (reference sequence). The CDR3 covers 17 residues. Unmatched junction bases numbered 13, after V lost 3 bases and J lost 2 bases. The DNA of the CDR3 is TGTGCCAGCAGCTCGGGTCTTCGACAGGGTAGGAACTATGGCTACACCTTC. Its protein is CASSSGLRQGRNYGYTF.

CDR3 protein: CASRRDRSTEAFF. The CDR3 nucleotides are TGCGCCAGCAGGCGGGACAGGAGCACTGAAGCTTTCTTT. The gene calls are TRBV10-1 and TRBJ1-1; TRBD1 matches 8 bases. Germline trimming cut 6 bases from V and 4 bases from J; bases unmatched to any gene: 4. CDR3 length: 13 amino acids. CDR1 and CDR2 from the germline V gene are WNHNN and SYGVQD (reference sequence).

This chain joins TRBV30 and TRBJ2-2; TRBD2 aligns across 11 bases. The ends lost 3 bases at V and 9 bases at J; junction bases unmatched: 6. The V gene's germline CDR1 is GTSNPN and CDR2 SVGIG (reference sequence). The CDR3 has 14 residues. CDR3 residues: CAWSETSGRRELFF. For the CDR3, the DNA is TGTGCCTGGAGCGAAACTAGCGGGAGAAGGGAGCTGTTTTTT. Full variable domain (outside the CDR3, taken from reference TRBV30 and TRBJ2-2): SQTIHQWPATLVQPVGSPLSLECTVEGTSNPNLYWYRQAAGRGLQLLFYSVGIGQISSEVPQNLSASRPQDRQFILSSKKLLLSDSGFYLCAWSETSGRRELFFGEGSRLTVL.

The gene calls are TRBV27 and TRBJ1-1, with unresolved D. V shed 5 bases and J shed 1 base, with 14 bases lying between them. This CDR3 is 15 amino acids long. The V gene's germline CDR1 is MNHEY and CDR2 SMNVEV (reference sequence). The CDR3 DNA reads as TGTGCCAGCAGTCAGCGGGTGGCACCGAACACTGAAGCTTTCTTT. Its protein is CASSQRVAPNTEAFF.

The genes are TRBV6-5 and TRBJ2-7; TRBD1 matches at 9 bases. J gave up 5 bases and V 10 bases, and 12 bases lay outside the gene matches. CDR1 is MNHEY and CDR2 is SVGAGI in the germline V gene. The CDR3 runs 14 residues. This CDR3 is CATGRNRGLNEQYF. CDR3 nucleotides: TGTGCCACTGGACGAAACAGGGGGCTAAACGAGCAGTACTTC.

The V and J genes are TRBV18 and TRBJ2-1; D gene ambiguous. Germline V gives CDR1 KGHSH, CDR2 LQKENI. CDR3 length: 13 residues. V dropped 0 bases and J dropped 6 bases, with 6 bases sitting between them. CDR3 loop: CASSPPPGNEQFF. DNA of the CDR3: TGTGCCAGCTCACCACCCCCAGGCAATGAGCAGTTCTTC.

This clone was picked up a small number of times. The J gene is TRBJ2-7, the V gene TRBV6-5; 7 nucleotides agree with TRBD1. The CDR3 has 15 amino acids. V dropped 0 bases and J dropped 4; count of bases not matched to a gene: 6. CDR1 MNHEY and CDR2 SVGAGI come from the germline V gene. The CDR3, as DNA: TGTGCCAGCAGTTACTCTTTCGCAGGGGGTTACGAGCAGTACTTC. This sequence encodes CASSYSFAGGYEQYF.

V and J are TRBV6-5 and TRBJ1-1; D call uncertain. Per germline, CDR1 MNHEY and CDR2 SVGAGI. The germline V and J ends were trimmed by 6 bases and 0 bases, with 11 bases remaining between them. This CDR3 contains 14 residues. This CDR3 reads CASSKARLNTEAFF. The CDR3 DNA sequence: TGTGCCAGCAGCAAAGCGCGGCTGAACACTGAAGCTTTCTTT.

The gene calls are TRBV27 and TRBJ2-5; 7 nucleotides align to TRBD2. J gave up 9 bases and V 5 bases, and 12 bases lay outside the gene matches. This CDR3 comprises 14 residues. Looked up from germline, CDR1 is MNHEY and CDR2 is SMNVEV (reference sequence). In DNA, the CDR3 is TGTGCCAGCAGTGAGTGGAGCGGGGAGAAGCCCCAGTACTTC. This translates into CASSEWSGEKPQYF.

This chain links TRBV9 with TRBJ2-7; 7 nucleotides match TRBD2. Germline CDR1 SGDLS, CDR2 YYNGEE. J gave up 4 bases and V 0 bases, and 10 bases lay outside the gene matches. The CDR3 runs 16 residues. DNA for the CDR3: TGTGCCAGCAGCGTAGGACCTGGCGGGGGAAGGTACGAGCAGTACTTC. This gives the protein CASSVGPGGGRYEQYF.

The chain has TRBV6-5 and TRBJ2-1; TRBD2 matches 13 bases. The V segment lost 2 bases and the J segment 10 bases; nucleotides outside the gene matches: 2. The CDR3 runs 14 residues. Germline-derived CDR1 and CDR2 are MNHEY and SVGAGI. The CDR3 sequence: CASSYLGLAGEQFF. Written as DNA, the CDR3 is TGTGCCAGCAGTTACCTGGGACTAGCGGGAGAGCAGTTCTTC.

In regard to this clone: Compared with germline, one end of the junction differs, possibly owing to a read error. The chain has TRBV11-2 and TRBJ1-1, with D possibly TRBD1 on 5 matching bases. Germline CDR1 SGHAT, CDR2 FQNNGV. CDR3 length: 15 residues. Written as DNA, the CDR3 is TGTGCCAGCAGCCTAGATGCAGGGTGGAACACTGAAGCTTTCTTT. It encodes CASSLDAGWNTEAFF.

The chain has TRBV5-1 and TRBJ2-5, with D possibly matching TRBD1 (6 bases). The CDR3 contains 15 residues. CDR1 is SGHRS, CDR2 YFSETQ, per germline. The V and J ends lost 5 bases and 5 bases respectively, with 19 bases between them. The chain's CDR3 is CASRNGTRNGETQYF. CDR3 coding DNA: TGCGCCAGCAGAAATGGGACAAGGAACGGGGAGACCCAGTACTTC. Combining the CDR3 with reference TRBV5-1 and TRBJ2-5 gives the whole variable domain KAGVTQTPRYLIKTRGQQVTLSCSPISGHRSVSWYQQTPGQGLQFLFEYFSETQRNKGNFPGRFSGRQFSNSRSEMNVSTLELGDSALYLCASRNGTRNGETQYFGPGTRLLVL.

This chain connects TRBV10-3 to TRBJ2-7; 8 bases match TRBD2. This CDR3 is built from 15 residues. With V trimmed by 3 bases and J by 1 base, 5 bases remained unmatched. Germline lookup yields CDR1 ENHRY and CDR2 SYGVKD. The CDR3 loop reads CAISDPGLESYEQYF. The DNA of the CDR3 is TGTGCCATCAGTGACCCGGGACTAGAGTCCTACGAGCAGTACTTC.

The CDR3 nucleotides read TGCGCCTCTTTCCGGGACAGGGCAACAGATACGCAGTATTTT. Translation gives CASFRDRATDTQYF. The rearrangement joins TRBV5-1 to TRBJ2-3; 9 bases match TRBD1. Germline CDR1 SGHRS, CDR2 YFSETQ. Trimming at V came to 10 bases and at J to 3 bases, leaving 9 bases not matched to a gene. There are 14 residues in the CDR3.

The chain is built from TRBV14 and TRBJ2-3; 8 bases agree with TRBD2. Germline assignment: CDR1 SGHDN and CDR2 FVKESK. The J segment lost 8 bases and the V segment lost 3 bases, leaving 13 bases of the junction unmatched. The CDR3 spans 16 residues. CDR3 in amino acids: CASSHLPSGPAGTQYF. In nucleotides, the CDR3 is TGTGCCAGCAGCCATCTCCCTAGCGGGCCCGCAGGTACGCAGTATTTT.

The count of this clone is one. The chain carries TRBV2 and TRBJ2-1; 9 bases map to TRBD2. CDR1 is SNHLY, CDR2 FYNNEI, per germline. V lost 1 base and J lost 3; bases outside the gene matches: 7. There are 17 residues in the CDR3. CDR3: CASSEVMGSGGYNEQFF. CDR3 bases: TGTGCCAGCAGTGAAGTAATGGGTAGCGGGGGCTACAATGAGCAGTTCTTC. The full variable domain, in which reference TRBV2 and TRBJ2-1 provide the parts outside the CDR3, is EPEVTQTPSHQVTQMGQEVILRCVPISNHLYFYWYRQILGQKVEFLVSFYNNEISEKSEIFDDQFSVERPDGSNFTLKIRSTKLEDSAMYFCASSEVMGSGGYNEQFFGPGTRLTVL.